This T cell receptor (beta chain) was captured by sequencing in a study of shared clonotypes between healthy human individuals. CD45RO-negative, CCR7-selected cells formed the naive CD8 fraction, which excluded terminally differentiated effector memory CD45RA+ cells. CDR1 is SNHLY, CDR2 FYNNEI, per germline. Trimming removed 9 bases from V and 0 bases from J, with 15 bases in between. The CDR3 covers 15 residues. Assay used: immunoSEQ multiplex PCR; TCRdb lists only in-frame clones, some missing. The repertoire has roughly 650,000 clones, about 96% of them found once; the top ten carry roughly 0.1%. This sequence originates from a woman aged 30 to 39 in good health. The V call is TRBV2, the J call TRBJ2-1; tentatively, D is TRBD2 (5 bases). The sequenced sample consisted of naive CD8+ T cells sorted from blood. CDR3 nucleotides: TGTGCCAGTCTTCCGGGAACTTCCTCCTACAATGAGCAGTTCTTC. Its translation is CASLPGTSSYNEQFF.